Given below is one T cell receptor beta chain in context. What this receptor recognizes is not known. Qualities for individual bases were not recorded, and no much larger clone is one base off. This sample is part of a study of cytomegalovirus exposure and HLA in healthy donors (dated by TCRdb to about 2017). Regarding the complete study: A later analysis indicated that the 95 to 150 validation repertoires were generated on the platform also employed for the approximately 690 repertoires of the first cohort. The study aimed to test whether signatures of past pathogen exposure could be identified by cataloging public T cell receptors. In addition to the first cohort of roughly 670 subjects, a separate validation cohort of 130 or so different subjects was used. The study combined high-throughput TCR immunosequencing, statistical association of individual TCRs with disease status, and machine learning to predict cytomegalovirus infection status.

From a lookup of the germline V gene, CDR1 and CDR2 are SGHDN and FVKESK. The germline V and J ends show losses of 3 bases and 7 bases respectively, and no gene match explains 7 bases of the junction. Inclusive of the bounding cysteine and phenylalanine, the CDR3 is 15 residues long. This entry keeps only the CDR3 DNA: 45 bases, framed from base 1. The donors were included in the validation cohort of some 110 subjects, a group kept apart from the approximately 700-subject first cohort. Library preparation employed the immunoSEQ multiplex PCR assay. Processing in the source paper ran as follows. A statistical classification framework was developed to diagnose cytomegalovirus status using the catalog of TCR beta chain sequences. This immuneACCESS table, as held by TCRdb, lists in-frame sequences with V and J called but not all clones. Of the missing ones, under half trace to an unresolved V gene in checked studies; the others have no known cause. That table furnishes V, J and clone size, whereas the DNA furnished D and trimming. Across this sample there are around 70,000 clones, with approximately 93% seen only once. The top ten clones comprise roughly 1.4% of the sample.

The paper as a whole reports these results and caveats: The classifier was reported to diagnose cytomegalovirus status with high specificity and sensitivity in both the original and validation cohorts. According to the authors, the approach could potentially be generalized to other disease states and immunological phenotypes. Of the cluster scores, around 95% were above 0 in a later analysis, which found that TCRs clustered in the first cohort also tended to co-occur in the 120 or so validation repertoires. A later analysis had no HLA typing for the validation cohort, so co-occurrence there was scored across all 120 or so repertoires. Three of the identified cytomegalovirus-associated TCR beta chains were confirmed in vitro to be specific for cytomegalovirus antigens. While some public TCRs were present in many individuals, most TCR sequences turned up only very rarely across donors. The study gave a list of about 150 TCR beta chains associated with cytomegalovirus.

The material sequenced was PBMCs. The TCR sequence derives from a man younger than 35 in good health and CMV-seropositive. Recombination linked TRBV14 to TRBJ2-1; 9 middle bases align to TRBD2. The nucleotides are TGTGCCAGCAGCCAGGCAGCGGGAGGAAGGAATGAGCAGTTCTTC. Its product reads: CASSQAAGGRNEQFF.